The 4 T cell receptor beta chains in this list originate from one sample, sequenced in a study of neoadjuvant anti-PD-1 for oral cavity cancer. Described time point: after neoadjuvant nivolumab, at surgical resection. The method was immunoSEQ multiplex PCR; TCRdb's version includes in-frame clones alone and lacks a portion of them. The data contain about 42,000 clones, around 79% of them singletons. Material: PBMCs, obtained after nivolumab (anti-PD-1) treatment. These receptors were taken from a person aged 35-79 years with oral cavity squamous cell carcinoma.

V and J are TRBV4-1 and TRBJ2-7; 8 positions match TRBD1. CDR3 size: 14 residues. The V gene end was trimmed by 2 bases and the J gene end by 3 bases; junction bases not matched to a gene: 3. CDR1 and CDR2 from the germline V gene are MGHRA and YSYEKL. In DNA form, the CDR3 reads TGCGCCAGCAGCCAAACCGGGACAGGCTACGAGCAGTACTTC. This encodes CASSQTGTGYEQYF.

This clone was observed a handful of times. The chain carries TRBV27 and TRBJ2-2, with D perhaps matching TRBD1 (6 bases). The germline V and J ends were trimmed by 1 base and 6 bases, with 9 bases remaining between them. This CDR3 region has 14 residues. From germline, CDR1 is MNHEY and CDR2 SMNVEV (reference sequence). The CDR3 sequence: CASSLLAGAGELFF. Written as DNA, the CDR3 is TGTGCCAGCAGTTTATTGGCAGGGGCCGGGGAGCTGTTTTTT.

This chain connects TRBV5-1 to TRBJ1-2; D gene ambiguous. V lost 0 bases and J lost 4, with 10 bases in between. CDR3 length: 14 residues. Germline V CDR1 and CDR2: SGHRS, YFSETQ. The CDR3 nucleotides are TGCGCCAGCAGCTTGGAAGCCCCCCTCTATGGCTACACCTTC. Translated: CASSLEAPLYGYTF.

V is TRBV2 and J is TRBJ2-2; TRBD2 agrees at 7 bases. CDR3 length: 16 residues. Germline lookup yields CDR1 SNHLY and CDR2 FYNNEI. The V segment lost 6 bases and the J segment 1 base; nucleotides outside the gene matches: 8. The CDR3 here is CASRREGRVNTGELFF. The CDR3 bases are TGTGCCAGCAGGAGGGAGGGACGGGTGAACACCGGGGAGCTGTTTTTT.